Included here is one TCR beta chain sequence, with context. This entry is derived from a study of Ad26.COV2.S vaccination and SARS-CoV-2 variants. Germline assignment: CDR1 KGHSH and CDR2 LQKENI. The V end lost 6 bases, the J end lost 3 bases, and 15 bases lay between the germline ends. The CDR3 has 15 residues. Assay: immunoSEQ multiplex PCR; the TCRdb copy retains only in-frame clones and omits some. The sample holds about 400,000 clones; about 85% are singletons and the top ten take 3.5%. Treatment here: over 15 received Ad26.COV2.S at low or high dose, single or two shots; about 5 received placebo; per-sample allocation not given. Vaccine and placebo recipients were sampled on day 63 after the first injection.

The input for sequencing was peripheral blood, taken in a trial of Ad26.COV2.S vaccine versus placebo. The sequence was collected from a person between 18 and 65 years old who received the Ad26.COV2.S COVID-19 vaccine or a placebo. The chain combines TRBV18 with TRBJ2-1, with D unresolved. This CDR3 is CASSLTTGDYNEQFF. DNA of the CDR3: TGTGCCAGCTCCCTCACTACCGGCGACTACAATGAGCAGTTCTTC. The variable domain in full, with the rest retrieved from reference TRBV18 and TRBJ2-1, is NAGVMQNPRHLVRRRGQEARLRCSPMKGHSHVYWYRQLPEEGLKFMVYLQKENIIDESGMPKERFSAEFPKEGPSILRIQQVVRGDSAAYFCASSLTTGDYNEQFFGPGTRLTVL.